This TCR beta chain was documented in a study of cytomegalovirus exposure and HLA in healthy donors. PCR was performed using 60 Vbeta and 13 Jbeta primers. Some clones are missing from TCRdb's copy, which holds only in-frame ones; the method was immunoSEQ multiplex PCR. The repertoire holds about 94,000 clones, roughly four fifths seen once, with approximately 10% in the top ten. A note on this clone: Its specificity is unknown.

Study results and limitations: Among TCR sequences, most were rare, though some public TCRs appeared in many donors. Across donors, presence/absence analyses took sequencing depth to be roughly uniform.

The receptor was isolated from a human donor in good health. The sample was PBMCs.

CDR3 bases: TGTGCCAGTAGTATCCCGGGCTCCTACGAGCAGTACTTC. Translated, it gives CASSIPGSYEQYF. The genes are TRBV19 and TRBJ2-7, with D hard to call. The CDR3 covers 13 residues. In germline, CDR1 is LNHDA, CDR2 SQIVND (reference sequence). V was shortened by 3 bases and J by 0 bases, with 6 bases between the two germline ends. Using reference TRBV19 and TRBJ2-7 for the parts outside the CDR3, the full variable domain is DGGITQSPKYLFRKEGQNVTLSCEQNLNHDAMYWYRQDPGQGLRLIYYSQIVNDFQKGDIAEGYSVSREKKESFPLTVTSAQKNPTAFYLCASSIPGSYEQYFGPGTRLTVT.